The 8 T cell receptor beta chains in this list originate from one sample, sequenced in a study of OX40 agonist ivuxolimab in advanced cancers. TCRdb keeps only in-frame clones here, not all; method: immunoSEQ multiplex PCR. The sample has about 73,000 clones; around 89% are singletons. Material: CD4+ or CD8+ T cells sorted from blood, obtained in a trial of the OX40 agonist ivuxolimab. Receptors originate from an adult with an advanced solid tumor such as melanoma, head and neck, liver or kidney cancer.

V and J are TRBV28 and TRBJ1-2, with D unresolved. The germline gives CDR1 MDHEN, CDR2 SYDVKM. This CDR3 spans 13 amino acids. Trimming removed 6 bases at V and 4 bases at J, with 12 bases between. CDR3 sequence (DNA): TGTGCCAGCAGGGAGGGCCTTAGCTATGGCTACACCTTC. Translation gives CASREGLSYGYTF.

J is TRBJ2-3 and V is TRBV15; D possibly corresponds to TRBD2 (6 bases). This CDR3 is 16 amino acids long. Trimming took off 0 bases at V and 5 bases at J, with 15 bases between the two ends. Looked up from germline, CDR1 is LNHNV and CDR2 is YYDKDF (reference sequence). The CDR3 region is CATSRDLVGAGDTQYF. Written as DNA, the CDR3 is TGTGCCACCAGCAGAGATCTGGTGGGAGCGGGAGATACGCAGTATTTT.

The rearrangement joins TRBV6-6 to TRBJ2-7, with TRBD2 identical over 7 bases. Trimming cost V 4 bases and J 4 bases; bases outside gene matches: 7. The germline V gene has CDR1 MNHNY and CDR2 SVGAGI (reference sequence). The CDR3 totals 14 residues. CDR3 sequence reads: CASSSSGIMYEQYF. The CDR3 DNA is TGTGCCAGCAGTTCCAGCGGGATCATGTACGAGCAGTACTTC.

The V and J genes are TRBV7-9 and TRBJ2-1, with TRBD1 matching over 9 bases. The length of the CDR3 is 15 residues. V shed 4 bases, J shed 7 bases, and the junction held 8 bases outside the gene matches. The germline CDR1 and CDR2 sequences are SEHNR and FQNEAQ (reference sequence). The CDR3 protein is CASSSTGGGLNEQFF. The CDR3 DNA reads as TGTGCCAGCAGCTCTACAGGGGGCGGGTTGAATGAGCAGTTCTTC.

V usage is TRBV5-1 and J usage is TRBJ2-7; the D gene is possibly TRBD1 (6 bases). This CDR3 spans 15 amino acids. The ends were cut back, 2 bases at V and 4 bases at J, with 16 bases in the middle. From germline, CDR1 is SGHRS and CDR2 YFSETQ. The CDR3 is CASSLGGPALYEQYF. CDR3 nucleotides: TGCGCCAGCAGCTTAGGGGGACCCGCCCTATACGAGCAGTACTTC.

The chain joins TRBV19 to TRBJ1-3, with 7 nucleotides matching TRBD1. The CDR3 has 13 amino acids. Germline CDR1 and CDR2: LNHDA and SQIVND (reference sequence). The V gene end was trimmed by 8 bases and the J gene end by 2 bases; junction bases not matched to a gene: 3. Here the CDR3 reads CASGGTAGNTIYF. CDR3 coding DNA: TGTGCCAGTGGGGGGACAGCTGGAAACACCATATATTTT.

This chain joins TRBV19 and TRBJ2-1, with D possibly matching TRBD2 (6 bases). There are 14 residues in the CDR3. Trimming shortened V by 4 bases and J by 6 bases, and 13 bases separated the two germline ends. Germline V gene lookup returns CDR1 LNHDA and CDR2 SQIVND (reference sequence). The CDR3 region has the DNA TGTGCCAGTAGTAAGGCGGGATTAGTCAATGAGCAGTTCTTC. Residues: CASSKAGLVNEQFF.

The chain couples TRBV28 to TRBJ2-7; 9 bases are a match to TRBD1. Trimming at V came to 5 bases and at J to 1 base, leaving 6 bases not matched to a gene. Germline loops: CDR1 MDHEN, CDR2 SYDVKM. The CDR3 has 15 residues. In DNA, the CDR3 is TGTGCCAGCAGTCCATCCGGGACAGGGTCCTACGAGCAGTACTTC. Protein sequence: CASSPSGTGSYEQYF.